These 15 T cell receptor beta chains share one sample of origin, sequenced in a study of cytomegalovirus exposure and HLA in healthy donors. The PCR had 60 Vbeta and 13 Jbeta primers. The assay was immunoSEQ multiplex PCR, and TCRdb's table has in-frame clones only and misses some. Here the sample spans 50,000 to 65,000 clones, about four fifths being singletons. The sample comprised PBMCs. The receptors shown here come from a woman aged 18-29 years in good health and CMV-seronegative.

Sample share makes this clone medium-sized. The chain uses TRBV6-5 and TRBJ2-6; D may be TRBD1 (6 bases). Trimming removed 0 bases at V and 0 bases at J, with 6 bases between. The CDR3 contains 16 residues. The germline V gene has CDR1 MNHEY and CDR2 SVGAGI. CDR3 protein: CASSYSGGSGANVLTF. The DNA for the CDR3 is TGTGCCAGCAGTTACTCAGGGGGCTCTGGGGCCAACGTCCTGACTTTC.

The J gene is TRBJ1-4, the V gene TRBV4-1, with D perhaps TRBD1 (6 bases). CDR3 length: 17 amino acids. Trimming removed 0 bases from V and 5 bases from J, with 16 bases in between. Germline CDR1 is MGHRA and CDR2 is YSYEKL. CDR3 in amino acids: CASSQEAGAVANEKLFF. The CDR3 nucleotides read TGCGCCAGCAGCCAAGAAGCAGGGGCAGTGGCCAATGAAAAACTGTTTTTT.

The CDR3 here is CASSEIPGGEQYF. CDR3 DNA: TGTGCCAGCAGTGAAATTCCGGGGGGCGAGCAGTACTTC. The V and J genes are TRBV6-1 and TRBJ2-7; 7 bases match TRBD2. The J segment lost 6 bases and the V segment lost 2 bases, leaving 4 bases of the junction unmatched. This CDR3 has 13 amino acids. Germline V CDR1 and CDR2: MNHNS, SASEGT.

The J gene is TRBJ2-3, the V gene TRBV13; unclear D gene. V shed 5 bases and J shed 1 base, with 22 bases lying between them. The CDR3 has 18 residues. Germline values: CDR1 PRHDT, CDR2 FYEKMQ (reference sequence). The CDR3 sequence is CASSPAWAPSTRTDTQYF. CDR3 nucleotide sequence: TGTGCCAGCAGCCCGGCCTGGGCACCGAGTACCCGCACAGATACGCAGTATTTT.

The chain uses TRBV11-2 and TRBJ2-7; 8 bases fit TRBD1. This CDR3 spans 15 amino acids. Unmatched junction bases numbered 6, after V lost 1 base and J lost 4 bases. The V gene's germline CDR1 is SGHAT and CDR2 FQNNGV. The CDR3 region is CASSLGAGGWYEQYF. CDR3 bases: TGTGCCAGCAGCTTAGGTGCAGGGGGCTGGTACGAGCAGTACTTC.

This rearrangement joins TRBV7-9 to TRBJ1-1; 9 bases are shared with TRBD1. Germline lookup yields CDR1 SEHNR and CDR2 FQNEAQ (reference sequence). This CDR3 region has 18 residues. After removal of 1 base from V and 3 bases from J, the junction contained 12 bases not matched to a gene. CDR3 coding DNA: TGTGCCAGCAGCTTAGGGTTGGGACAGGGTGTATGGGACACTGAAGCTTTCTTT. This translates into CASSLGLGQGVWDTEAFF.

The rearrangement uses TRBV5-1 and TRBJ1-5; no definite D call. The V and J ends lost 0 bases and 3 bases respectively, with 10 bases between them. Germline CDR1 and CDR2: SGHRS and YFSETQ. This CDR3 has 15 residues. The DNA for the CDR3 is TGCGCCAGCAGCTTGGACTCAGGTGCCAATCAGCCCCAGCATTTT. This gives the protein CASSLDSGANQPQHF.

This chain joins TRBV11-3 and TRBJ2-5; D possibly corresponds to TRBD1 (5 bases). The J call could be wrong; TRBJ2-7 is a better fit for the DNA end. In germline, CDR1 is SGHNT, CDR2 YENEEA. This CDR3 region has 14 residues. This CDR3 is CASSLSGAGREQYF. The CDR3 coding sequence is TGTGCCAGCAGCTTAAGTGGAGCAGGGCGCGAGCAGTACTTC.

The chain joins TRBV5-8 to TRBJ1-4; 7 nucleotides agree with TRBD1. J was trimmed by 0 bases and V by 4 bases; bases with no gene match: 6. Germline loops: CDR1 SGHTS, CDR2 YDEGEE. This CDR3 has 16 residues. CDR3 protein: CASSKGQLATNEKLFF. For the CDR3, the DNA is TGTGCCAGCAGCAAGGGACAGCTAGCAACTAATGAAAAACTGTTTTTT. The whole variable domain, remainder taken from reference TRBV5-8 and TRBJ1-4, is EAGVTQSPTHLIKTRGQQATLRCSPISGHTSVYWYQQALGLGLQFLLWYDEGEERNRGNFPPRFSGRQFPNYSSELNVNALELEDSALYLCASSKGQLATNEKLFFGSGTQLSVL.

V gene TRBV11-2 combines with J gene TRBJ2-1; TRBD2 matches at 11 bases. The CDR3 consists of 15 residues. The ends lost 8 bases at V and 6 bases at J; junction bases unmatched: 9. In germline, CDR1 is SGHAT, CDR2 FQNNGV. CDR3 sequence (DNA): TGTGCCAGCGGCCCGGGACTAGCGGTTCCCAATGAGCAGTTCTTC. This codes for CASGPGLAVPNEQFF.

The rearrangement joins TRBV29-1 to TRBJ2-5; TRBD2 matches at 15 bases. The CDR3 runs 16 residues. Per the germline V gene, CDR1 is SQVTM and CDR2 is ANQGSEA. The J segment lost 2 bases and the V segment lost 1 base, leaving 2 bases of the junction unmatched. Here the CDR3 reads CSVEGGTSGRQETQYF. In nucleotides, the CDR3 is TGCAGCGTTGAAGGGGGGACTAGCGGGAGGCAAGAGACCCAGTACTTC.

V is TRBV7-9 and J is TRBJ1-4, with 7 positions matching TRBD1. V shed 5 bases and J 3 bases; nucleotides not matched to a gene: 6. The germline gives CDR1 SEHNR, CDR2 FQNEAQ (reference sequence). The CDR3 consists of 15 residues. CDR3 sequence reads: CASSPLGTANEKLFF. The CDR3 DNA is TGTGCCAGCAGCCCCCTCGGGACAGCTAATGAAAAACTGTTTTTT.

The V and J genes are TRBV7-9 and TRBJ1-2; 7 positions agree with TRBD1. Germline loops: CDR1 SEHNR, CDR2 FQNEAQ (reference sequence). The CDR3 is 13 residues long. J lost 7 bases, V lost 4 bases, and 6 bases had no gene match. The CDR3 here is CASSYDRVSGYTF. DNA of the CDR3: TGTGCCAGCAGCTACGACAGGGTTTCTGGCTACACCTTC.

To note about this clone: In the same sample, other DNA sequences code for this CDR3. The rearrangement links TRBV5-1 to TRBJ1-1; D possibly corresponds to TRBD1 (6 bases). The CDR3 extends over 14 amino acids. Trimming removed 3 bases at V and 1 base at J, with 10 bases between. CDR1 and CDR2 (germline): SGHRS, YFSETQ. The CDR3 loop reads CASSWGQPNTEAFF. In DNA form, the CDR3 reads TGCGCCAGCAGCTGGGGACAACCGAACACTGAAGCTTTCTTT.

The chain has TRBV9 and TRBJ2-1; 14 bases agree with TRBD2. V lost 4 bases and J lost 8; bases outside the gene matches: 11. The CDR3 covers 17 residues. CDR1 is SGDLS and CDR2 is YYNGEE in the germline V gene. The CDR3 region is CASSPRLAGGPMDEQFF. Here the CDR3 DNA reads TGTGCCAGCAGCCCTAGACTAGCGGGAGGGCCAATGGATGAGCAGTTCTTC.